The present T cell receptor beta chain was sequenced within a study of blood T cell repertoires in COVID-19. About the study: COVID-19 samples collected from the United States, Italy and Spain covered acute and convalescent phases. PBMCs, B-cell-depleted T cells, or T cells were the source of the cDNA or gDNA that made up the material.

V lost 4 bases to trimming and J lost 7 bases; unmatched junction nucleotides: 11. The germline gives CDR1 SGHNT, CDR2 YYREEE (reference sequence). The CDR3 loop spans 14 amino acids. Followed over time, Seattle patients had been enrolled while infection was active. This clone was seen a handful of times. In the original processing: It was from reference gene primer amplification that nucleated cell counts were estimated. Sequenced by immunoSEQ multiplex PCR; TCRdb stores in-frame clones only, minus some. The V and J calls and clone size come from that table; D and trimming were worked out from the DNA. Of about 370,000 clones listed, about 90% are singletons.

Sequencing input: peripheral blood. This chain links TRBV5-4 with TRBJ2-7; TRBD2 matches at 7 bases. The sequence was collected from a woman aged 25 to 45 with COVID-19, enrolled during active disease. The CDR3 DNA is TGTGCCAGCAGCCCGGGGACTACTCTGGGAGAGCAGTACTTC. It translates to CASSPGTTLGEQYF.